These 10 T cell receptor beta chains originate from one sample sequenced in a study of PD-1 blockade in mismatch repair-deficient tumors. Assay: immunoSEQ multiplex PCR; the TCRdb copy retains only in-frame clones and omits some. Of some 100,000 clones listed, over 65% were seen once; the top ten hold around 6.5%. The input for sequencing was peripheral blood, taken 35 to 37 weeks after starting pembrolizumab. The receptor source for this set is an adult with mismatch repair-deficient cancer.

The chain has TRBV11-2 and TRBJ1-1; D not certain. The V end lost 1 base, the J end lost 8 bases, and 14 bases lay between the germline ends. This CDR3 has 14 amino acids. Per germline, CDR1 SGHAT and CDR2 FQNNGV. DNA of the CDR3: TGTGCCAGCAGCTTAGCGGGTCGGCGGGGAGAAGCTTTCTTT. Its translation: CASSLAGRRGEAFF.

The chain links TRBV6-5 to TRBJ2-7; TRBD1 might be the D (6 bases). Trimming cost V 6 bases and J 0 bases, with 15 bases left between them. The germline CDR1 and CDR2 sequences are MNHEY and SVGAGI. CDR3 length: 15 amino acids. The CDR3, as DNA: TGTGCCAGCAGAAGGACAGCCGAGTCCTCCTACGAGCAGTACTTC. Protein: CASRRTAESSYEQYF.

This sequence joins TRBV10-3 and TRBJ1-2; a possible D gene is TRBD1 (5 bases). The CDR3 runs 15 residues. The germline gives CDR1 ENHRY, CDR2 SYGVKD. Trimming removed 2 bases from V and 7 bases from J, with 17 bases in between. Here the CDR3 DNA reads TGTGCCATCAGTGAGGGGGGGACTCTAGCTTTTGGCTACACCTTC. It specifies CAISEGGTLAFGYTF.

The chain combines TRBV6-5 with TRBJ2-5, with TRBD2 identical over 7 bases. CDR1 is MNHEY, CDR2 SVGAGI, per germline. This CDR3 has 13 amino acids. Trimming cost V 10 bases and J 2 bases; bases outside gene matches: 7. The CDR3 reads CATAGRAQETQYF. CDR3 nucleotides: TGTGCCACCGCAGGGAGGGCTCAAGAGACCCAGTACTTC.

This chain joins TRBV12-5 and TRBJ2-3; perhaps D is TRBD1 or TRBD2 (5 bases each). The CDR3 runs 16 residues. In germline, CDR1 is LGHNT, CDR2 FRNRAP. V dropped 0 bases and J dropped 0 bases, with 10 bases sitting between them. CDR3 amino acids: CASGLVGTGSTDTQYF. For the CDR3, the DNA is TGTGCTAGTGGTTTGGTTGGGACGGGAAGCACAGATACGCAGTATTTT.

The chain links TRBV11-2 to TRBJ2-2, with 8 positions matching TRBD2. Germline CDR1 reads SGHAT; CDR2 reads FQNNGV. The CDR3 spans 17 residues. Trimming at V came to 4 bases and at J to 1 base, leaving 8 bases not matched to a gene. The CDR3 spells CASSSRGGSWNTGELFF. The CDR3, as DNA: TGTGCCAGCAGCTCCCGGGGGGGGTCCTGGAACACCGGGGAGCTGTTTTTT.

This chain joins TRBV7-9 and TRBJ1-2; D not certain. This CDR3 region has 12 residues. V shed 7 bases and J shed 3 bases, with 9 bases lying between them. CDR1 and CDR2 (germline): SEHNR, FQNEAQ (reference sequence). CDR3 region: CASTSDYYGYTF. The DNA for the CDR3 is TGTGCCAGCACCTCGGACTACTATGGCTACACCTTC.

The CDR3 reads CASSFGTYLHTEAFF. CDR3 bases: TGTGCCAGCAGCTTCGGGACCTACCTTCACACTGAAGCTTTCTTT. The chain joins TRBV7-2 to TRBJ1-1; TRBD1 is a possible D gene (5 bases). This CDR3 has 15 amino acids. Germline values: CDR1 SGHTA, CDR2 FQGNSA. V dropped 3 bases and J dropped 3 bases, with 14 bases sitting between them.

V gene TRBV19 combines with J gene TRBJ1-1; 10 bases are shared with TRBD1. The CDR3 has 15 residues. The V gene's germline CDR1 is LNHDA and CDR2 SQIVND (reference sequence). With 3 bases clipped from V and 0 bases from J, the junction kept 1 base outside the gene matches. CDR3 nucleotide sequence: TGTGCCAGTAGTATGACAGGGGGCATGAACACTGAAGCTTTCTTT. Translated, it gives CASSMTGGMNTEAFF.

In its sample, this clone was seen a few times. The CDR3 sequence is CASSRRGPNTGELFF. CDR3 DNA sequence: TGTGCCAGCAGCCGCCGGGGCCCGAACACCGGGGAGCTGTTTTTT. This chain joins TRBV9 and TRBJ2-2; D tentatively fits TRBD1 or TRBD2 (5 bases each). The CDR3 consists of 15 residues. Germline V gives CDR1 SGDLS, CDR2 YYNGEE. V lost 4 bases, J lost 0 bases, and 10 bases lay in between.